This is a list of T cell receptor beta chains from one sample in a study of blood T cell repertoires in COVID-19. The table came from immunoSEQ multiplex PCR; TCRdb's copy has only in-frame clones and leaves some out. The sample has fewer than 60,000 clones; more than 85% are singletons. The sample comprised peripheral blood. These receptors all come from a man aged 55 to 69 with COVID-19, enrolled during active disease. Both conserved end residues are part of each CDR3. D genes are given only for firm matches. Only some rows state a clone size, as once, few, many or a class for expanded clones.

TRBJ1-2 | TRBV3-1/TRBV3-2 | TRBD1 | - | CASNQGAYGYTF | TGTGCCAGCAACCAGGGGGCTTATGGCTACACCTTC
TRBJ1-1 | TRBV27 | - | - | CASSLSIPNTEAFF | TGTGCCAGCAGTTTAAGCATCCCGAACACTGAAGCTTTCTTT
TRBJ2-1 | TRBV7-2 | - | once | CASSLNPRPRQYNEQFF | TGTGCCAGCAGCTTAAATCCCCGTCCTAGGCAGTACAATGAGCAGTTCTTC
TRBJ2-2 | TRBV5-4 | - | - | CASSITGQTELFF | TGTGCCAGCAGCATTACGGGACAAACGGAGCTGTTTTTT
TRBJ2-2 | TRBV7-3 | - | - | CASSFSRVAGELFF | TGTGCCAGCAGCTTCAGCAGGGTCGCCGGGGAGCTGTTTTTT
TRBJ2-1 | TRBV6-6 | TRBD2 | - | CASSLGLAGGQNEQFF | TGTGCCAGCAGTTTGGGACTAGCGGGAGGTCAAAATGAGCAGTTCTTC
TRBJ2-5 | TRBV30 | TRBD1 | once | CAWSAPGGQETQYF | TGTGCCTGGAGTGCCCCAGGGGGACAAGAGACCCAGTACTTC
TRBJ1-6 | TRBV30 | - | once | CAGGAKKWTLHF | TGTGCGGGTGGAGCCAAGAAGTGGACCCTCCACTTT
TRBJ1-1 | TRBV9 | - | - | CASSVSRLNTEAFF | TGTGCCAGCAGCGTATCCAGATTGAACACTGAAGCTTTCTTT
TRBJ2-2 | TRBV5-3 | TRBD2 | - | CARRSGTSGRSGGELFF | TGTGCCAGAAGGTCCGGGACTAGCGGGAGGTCCGGCGGGGAGCTGTTTTTT
TRBJ2-1 | TRBV12-3/TRBV12-4 | - | - | CASSIFLNEQFF | TGTGCCAGCAGTATATTTCTGAATGAGCAGTTCTTC
TRBJ1-5 | TRBV28 | - | - | CASRPVVGRLSNQPQHF | TGTGCCAGCAGACCCGTTGTTGGCCGACTTAGCAATCAGCCCCAGCATTTT
TRBJ1-6 | TRBV28 | TRBD1 | - | CASSLWGQGGSPLHF | TGTGCCAGCAGTTTATGGGGACAGGGTGGATCACCCCTCCACTTT
TRBJ2-7 | TRBV19 | TRBD2 | - | CASSIDSSGRAYEQYF | TGTGCCAGTAGTATAGATTCAAGCGGGAGGGCCTACGAGCAGTACTTC
TRBJ2-1 | TRBV6-4 | - | - | CASSEEDLKEQFF | TGTGCCAGCAGTGAAGAGGATTTGAAAGAGCAGTTCTTC
TRBJ1-1 | TRBV6-2/TRBV6-3 | TRBD1 | - | CASSYWGQILKNTEAFF | TGTGCCAGCAGTTACTGGGGACAGATCCTTAAAAACACTGAAGCTTTCTTT
TRBJ2-2 | TRBV3-1/TRBV3-2 | TRBD1 | - | CASSHPGQGAGELFF | TGTGCCAGCAGCCACCCGGGACAGGGGGCCGGGGAGCTGTTTTTT
TRBJ2-7 | TRBV7-9 | - | - | CASSREGGTYEQYF | TGTGCCAGCAGCCGAGAGGGAGGAACCTACGAGCAGTACTTC
TRBJ1-3 | TRBV6-5 | - | - | CASRFRSSGNTIYF | TGTGCCAGCCGTTTCCGCAGCTCTGGAAACACCATATATTTT
TRBJ2-7 | TRBV10-3 | TRBD1 | - | CAISGGQGASEQYF | TGTGCCATCAGTGGGGGACAGGGGGCATCCGAGCAGTACTTC
TRBJ1-2 | TRBV23-1 | - | - | CASTRDQGQVYGYTF | TGCGCCAGCACAAGGGATCAGGGGCAGGTCTATGGCTACACCTTC
TRBJ2-1 | TRBV2 | TRBD2 | - | CASSPRPSGGDNEQFF | TGTGCCAGCAGTCCCCGGCCTAGCGGGGGGGATAATGAGCAGTTCTTC
TRBJ2-3 | TRBV7-6 | - | - | CASSFGGTFFSGTDTQYF | TGTGCCAGCAGCTTCGGAGGGACGTTCTTCTCAGGCACAGATACGCAGTATTTT
TRBJ2-1 | TRBV4-3 | TRBD1 | once | CASSQALGGDEQFF | TGCGCCAGCAGCCAGGCGCTAGGGGGCGATGAGCAGTTCTTC
TRBJ2-2 | TRBV7-9 | TRBD2 | - | CASSSSGRERTGELFF | TGTGCCAGCAGCTCTTCGGGGAGGGAGCGCACCGGGGAGCTGTTTTTT
TRBJ2-1 | TRBV18 | - | once | CASSPGGASYNEQFF | TGTGCCAGCTCACCAGGGGGCGCCTCCTACAATGAGCAGTTCTTC
TRBJ2-2 | TRBV18 | - | - | CASSPPADTGELFF | TGTGCCAGCTCACCACCGGCAGACACCGGGGAGCTGTTTTTT
TRBJ1-3 | TRBV28 | - | - | CASKLPRGAGNTIYF | TGTGCCAGTAAACTACCCCGGGGAGCTGGAAACACCATATATTTT
TRBJ1-1 | TRBV6-5 | TRBD1 | - | CASSYGPGGLNTEAFF | TGTGCCAGCAGTTACGGTCCAGGGGGCCTGAACACTGAAGCTTTCTTT
TRBJ1-4 | TRBV18 | - | once | CASSPAGGQREKLFF | TGTGCCAGCTCACCGGCCGGGGGTCAGCGCGAAAAACTGTTTTTT
TRBJ1-1 | TRBV5-5 | - | - | CASSSTGPTEAFF | TGTGCCAGCAGCTCAACAGGGCCCACTGAAGCTTTCTTT
TRBJ1-2 | TRBV29-1 | - | - | CSVVGLYGYTF | TGCAGCGTTGTTGGGCTCTATGGCTACACCTTC
TRBJ2-1 | TRBV9 | TRBD2 | - | CASSFQAGATRNEQFF | TGTGCCAGCAGCTTCCAAGCGGGAGCTACTAGAAATGAGCAGTTCTTC
TRBJ1-4 | TRBV27 | TRBD1 | - | CASSLTGAAEKLFF | TGTGCCAGCAGTTTAACAGGGGCGGCTGAAAAACTGTTTTTT
TRBJ1-2 | TRBV5-1 | - | - | CASSLGTVNYGYTF | TGCGCCAGCAGCTTGGGGACAGTCAACTATGGCTACACCTTC
TRBJ2-2 | TRBV10-1 | TRBD2 | - | CASSESGLAGGANTGELFF | TGCGCCAGCAGTGAGTCAGGGCTAGCGGGGGGCGCGAACACCGGGGAGCTGTTTTTT
TRBJ1-3 | TRBV19 | - | - | CASSIGDRPSSGNTIYF | TGTGCCAGTAGTATTGGAGACAGGCCGAGCTCTGGAAACACCATATATTTT
TRBJ2-1 | TRBV4-3 | TRBD2 | once | CASSPGTSGYNEQFF | TGCGCCAGCAGCCCCGGGACTAGCGGCTACAATGAGCAGTTCTTC
TRBJ2-7 | TRBV24-1 | - | - | CAAVTQIRVYEQYF | TGTGCCGCGGTGACGCAAATCAGGGTTTACGAGCAGTACTTC
TRBJ2-2 | TRBV3-1/TRBV3-2 | TRBD2 | - | CASSQPSHSGIKTGELFF | TGTGCCAGCAGCCAACCCTCCCATAGCGGGATAAAAACCGGGGAGCTGTTTTTT
TRBJ2-7 | TRBV5-1 | TRBD2 | - | CASSLLVSGVAHEQYF | TGCGCCAGCAGCTTGCTGGTGAGCGGGGTGGCACACGAGCAGTACTTC
TRBJ1-1 | TRBV19 | TRBD1 | - | CASSIVGTGSDTEAFF | TGTGCCAGTAGTATAGTAGGGACAGGGTCGGACACTGAAGCTTTCTTT
TRBJ2-3 | TRBV4-1 | TRBD1 | - | CASSQEGQGRTDTQYF | TGCGCCAGCAGCCAGGAAGGACAGGGTAGGACAGATACGCAGTATTTT
TRBJ1-2 | TRBV6-4 | - | - | CASSDHGRYGYTF | TGTGCCAGCAGCGACCACGGTCGATATGGCTACACCTTC
TRBJ1-2 | TRBV5-5 | - | - | CASSLAYGGSRGGNYGYTF | TGTGCCAGCAGCTTGGCTTATGGCGGTAGCAGGGGAGGGAACTATGGCTACACCTTC